This note documents a single T cell receptor beta chain sequence. The sample belongs to a study of neoadjuvant anti-PD-1 for oral cavity cancer. Study-wide context: Around day 43, patients without progression received a fourth nivolumab dose before surgery.

Profiled with immunoSEQ multiplex PCR; TCRdb holds only in-frame clones, not every one. Here the sample spans under 8,500 clones, 48% being singletons. The CDR3 is 14 amino acids. Trimming stripped 4 bases from V and 4 bases from J, with 14 bases between. From germline, CDR1 is GTSNPN and CDR2 SVGIG (reference sequence). The rearrangement joins TRBV30 to TRBJ1-3; D remains unclear. This TCR derives from a person between 40 and 85 years old with oral cavity squamous cell carcinoma. Sequencing used tumor tissue, obtained before nivolumab (anti-PD-1) treatment. CDR3: CAWITDSNGNTIYF. CDR3 nucleotides: TGTGCCTGGATAACTGACTCGAACGGAAACACCATATATTTT.